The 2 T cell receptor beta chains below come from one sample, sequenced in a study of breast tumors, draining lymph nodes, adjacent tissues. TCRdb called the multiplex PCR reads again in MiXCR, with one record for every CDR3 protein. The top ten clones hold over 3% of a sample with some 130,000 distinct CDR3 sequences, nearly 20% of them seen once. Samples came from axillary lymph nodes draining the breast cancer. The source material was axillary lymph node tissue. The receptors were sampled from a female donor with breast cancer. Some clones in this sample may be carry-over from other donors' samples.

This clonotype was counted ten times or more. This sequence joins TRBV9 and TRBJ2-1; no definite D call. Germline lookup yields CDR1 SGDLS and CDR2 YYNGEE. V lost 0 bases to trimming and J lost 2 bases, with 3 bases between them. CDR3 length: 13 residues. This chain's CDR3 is CASSVGAYNEQFF. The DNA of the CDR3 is TGTGCCAGCAGCGTAGGGGCCTACAATGAGCAGTTCTTC.

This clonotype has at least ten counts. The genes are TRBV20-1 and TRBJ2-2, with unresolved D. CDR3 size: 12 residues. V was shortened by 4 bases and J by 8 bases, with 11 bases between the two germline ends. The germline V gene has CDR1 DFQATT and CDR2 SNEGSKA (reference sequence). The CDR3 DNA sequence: TGCAGTGCTAAGAGTTCGTGGGGGGAGCTGTTTTTT. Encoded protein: CSAKSSWGELFF.